This T cell receptor (beta chain) was recovered during a study of OX40 agonist ivuxolimab in advanced cancers. Autoimmune disease history or systemic immunosuppression meant exclusion. The study, taken as a whole, reports: Antigen specificity remained undetermined for the expanded peripheral T cells. Circulating CD4+ and CD8+ T cells showed clonal expansion by week 6 at 0.1 to 3.0 mg/kg.

The method was immunoSEQ multiplex PCR; TCRdb's version includes in-frame clones alone and lacks a portion of them. Of tens of thousands of clones listed, over 80% are singletons. The length of the CDR3 is 15 residues. CDR1 is PRHDT and CDR2 is FYEKMQ in the germline V gene (reference sequence). The J segment lost 1 base and the V segment lost 4 bases, leaving 4 bases of the junction unmatched. Of note for this clone: As yet, its antigen is unknown.

This sequence joins TRBV13 and TRBJ2-5, with 9 bases aligning to TRBD2. Sample: CD4+ or CD8+ T cells sorted from blood, taken in a trial of the OX40 agonist ivuxolimab. This clonotype was obtained from an adult with an advanced solid tumor such as melanoma, head and neck, liver or kidney cancer. CDR3 DNA sequence: TGTGCCAGCAGCTCTCTAGCGGGAATCCAAGAGACCCAGTACTTC. Translated, it gives CASSSLAGIQETQYF.